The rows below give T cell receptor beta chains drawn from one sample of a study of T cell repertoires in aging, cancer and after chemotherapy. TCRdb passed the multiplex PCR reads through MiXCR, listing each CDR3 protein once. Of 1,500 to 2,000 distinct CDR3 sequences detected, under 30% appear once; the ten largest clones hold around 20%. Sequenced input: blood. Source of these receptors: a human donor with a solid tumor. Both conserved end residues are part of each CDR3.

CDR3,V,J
CASSLALRGGYTF,TRBV7-2,TRBJ1-2
CASSDYRDRPEQYF,TRBV6-1,TRBJ2-7
CASRLRGTTYEQYF,TRBV19,TRBJ2-7
CASSVGTFYGYTF,TRBV6-1,TRBJ1-2
CASSLDLYGYTF,TRBV7-2,TRBJ1-2
CATRTSGMGNEQFF,TRBV10-3,TRBJ2-1
CATRGGGKDTQYF,TRBV24-1,TRBJ2-3
CASSLGNTGELFF,TRBV27,TRBJ2-2
CSARHTSGNTIYF,TRBV20-1,TRBJ1-3
CASSLAGPLEQYF,TRBV12-3/TRBV12-4,TRBJ2-7
CATSRDRAGGYTF,TRBV15,TRBJ1-2
CASSLLGLAGLDEQFF,TRBV19,TRBJ2-1
CASSPRASASYEQYF,TRBV6-5,TRBJ2-7
CASRARDINSVGYGYTF,TRBV6-2/TRBV6-3,TRBJ1-2
CASSITSGRAGTGELFF,TRBV19,TRBJ2-2
CSAGASGFSYEQYF,TRBV20-1,TRBJ2-7
CASRLRGGRGNYSYEQYF,TRBV12-3/TRBV12-4,TRBJ2-7
CASSLSGGRNTGELFF,TRBV6-6,TRBJ2-2
CASSPFRDTEAFF,TRBV14,TRBJ1-1
CASTGQEYEQYF,TRBV2,TRBJ2-7
CASSAGIELFF,TRBV9,TRBJ1-4
CASSFGSGSFGEQFF,TRBV5-4,TRBJ2-1
CASSIGLRVGQPQHF,TRBV19,TRBJ1-5
CASSDSIGVNEQFF,TRBV6-4,TRBJ2-1
CASTGRVQETQYF,TRBV7-2,TRBJ2-5
CASSLGPSYEQYF,TRBV7-2,TRBJ2-7
CASSQDIGSEQFF,TRBV14,TRBJ2-1
CASSVVAGRTGELFF,TRBV27,TRBJ2-2
CASTTTGTTLTIHEQYF,TRBV28,TRBJ2-7
CASSYGQSNTGELFF,TRBV12-3/TRBV12-4,TRBJ2-2
CSASGHMSSYEQYF,TRBV20-1,TRBJ2-7
CSVRLWSRYEQYF,TRBV29-1,TRBJ2-7
CASRPPSGRFHEQYF,TRBV6-5,TRBJ2-7
CASSMGTGAFF,TRBV19,TRBJ1-1
CASSPDRETQYF,TRBV7-9,TRBJ2-5
CSGQSGTSGRYEQFF,TRBV20-1,TRBJ2-1